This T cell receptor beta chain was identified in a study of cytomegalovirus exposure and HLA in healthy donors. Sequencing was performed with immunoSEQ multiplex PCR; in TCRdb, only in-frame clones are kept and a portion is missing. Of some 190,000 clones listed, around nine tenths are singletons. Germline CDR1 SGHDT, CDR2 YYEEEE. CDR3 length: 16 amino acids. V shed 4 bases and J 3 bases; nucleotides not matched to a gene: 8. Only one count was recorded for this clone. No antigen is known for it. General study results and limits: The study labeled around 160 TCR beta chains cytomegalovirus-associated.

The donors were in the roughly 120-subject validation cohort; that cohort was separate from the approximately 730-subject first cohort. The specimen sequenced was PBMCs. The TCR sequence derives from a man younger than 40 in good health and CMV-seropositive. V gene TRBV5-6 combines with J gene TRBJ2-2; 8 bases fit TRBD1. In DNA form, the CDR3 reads TGTGCCAGCAGCGCTGGGACAGGTTGGTACACCGGGGAGCTGTTTTTT. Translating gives CASSAGTGWYTGELFF.